This T cell receptor beta chain emerged from a study of blood T cell repertoires in COVID-19. Method: immunoSEQ multiplex PCR; TCRdb's copy keeps in-frame clones and lacks some. The sample yields some 56,000 clones, about 85% seen once. Trimming stripped 0 bases from V and 0 bases from J, with 12 bases between. The V gene's germline CDR1 is MGHRA and CDR2 YSYEKL. The CDR3 extends over 17 amino acids. The TCR originated in a woman of 80 years or more with acute or convalescent COVID-19. What was sequenced was peripheral blood. The genes are TRBV4-1 and TRBJ1-3, with D unclear. CDR3 in amino acids: CASSQDWAASSGNTIYF. The CDR3 DNA reads TGCGCCAGCAGCCAAGATTGGGCAGCCAGCTCTGGAAACACCATATATTTT.